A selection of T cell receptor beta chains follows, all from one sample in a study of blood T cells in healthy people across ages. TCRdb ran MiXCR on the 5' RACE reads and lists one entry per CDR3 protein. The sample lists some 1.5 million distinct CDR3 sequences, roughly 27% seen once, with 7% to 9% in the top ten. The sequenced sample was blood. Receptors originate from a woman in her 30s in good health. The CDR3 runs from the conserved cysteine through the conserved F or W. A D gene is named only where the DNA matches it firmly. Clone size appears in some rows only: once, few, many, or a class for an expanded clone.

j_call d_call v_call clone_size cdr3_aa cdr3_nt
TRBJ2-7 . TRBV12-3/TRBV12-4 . CASSPDPETYEQYF TGTGCCAGCAGCCCCGACCCGGAAACCTACGAGCAGTACTTC
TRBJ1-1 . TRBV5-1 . CASSLRPWQGIGWENTEAFF TGCGCCAGCAGCTTGCGGCCATGGCAGGGTATAGGTTGGGAGAACACTGAAGCTTTCTTT
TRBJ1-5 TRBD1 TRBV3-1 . CASRGTGAHSAQHF TGTGCCAGCAGGGGGACAGGGGCCCATTCGGCACAGCATTTT
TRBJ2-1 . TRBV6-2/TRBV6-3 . CTSSALAGNWNEQFF TGTACCAGCAGCGCCTTAGCTGGGAACTGGAATGAGCAGTTCTTC
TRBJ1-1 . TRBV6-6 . CASSLALLRGNTEAFF TGTGCCAGCAGCCTTGCCTTGCTCAGGGGGAACACTGAAGCTTTCTTT
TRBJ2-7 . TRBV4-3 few CASSQDPPTSPFYEQYF TGCGCCAGCAGCCAAGATCCCCCCACTTCCCCGTTCTACGAGCAGTACTTC
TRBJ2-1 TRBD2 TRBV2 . CATELAGGRDEQFF TGTGCCACCGAACTAGCGGGAGGTAGGGATGAGCAGTTCTTC
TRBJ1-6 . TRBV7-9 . CASSSSSTSGNSPLHF TGTGCCAGCAGCTCAAGCAGCACGTCCGGTAATTCACCCCTCCACTTT
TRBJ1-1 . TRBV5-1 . CASSLAVGPNTEAFF TGCGCCAGCAGCTTGGCCGTGGGTCCGAACACTGAAGCTTTCTTT
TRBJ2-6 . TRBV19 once CASSSPHSGANVLTF TGTGCCAGTAGTTCCCCCCACTCTGGGGCCAACGTCCTGACTTTC
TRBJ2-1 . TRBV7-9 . CASSLLNSLNEQFF TGTGCCAGCAGCTTGTTAAACTCTCTAAATGAGCAGTTCTTC
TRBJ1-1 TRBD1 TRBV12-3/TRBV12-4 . CAGSLQGDTEAFF TGTGCCGGCAGTTTGCAGGGGGATACTGAAGCTTTCTTT
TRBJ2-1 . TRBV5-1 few CASSLYFYNEQFF TGCGCCAGCAGCTTGTACTTCTACAATGAGCAGTTCTTC
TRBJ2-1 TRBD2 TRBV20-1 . CSANKGAGGPVDEQFF TGCAGTGCTAATAAAGGGGCGGGAGGGCCAGTCGATGAGCAGTTCTTC
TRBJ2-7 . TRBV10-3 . CATSGGDYEQYF TGTGCCACCTCCGGCGGGGACTACGAGCAGTACTTC
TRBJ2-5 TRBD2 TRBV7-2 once CASSRGPLAGGVETQYF TGTGCCAGCAGCAGGGGACCCCTAGCGGGAGGGGTGGAGACCCAGTACTTC
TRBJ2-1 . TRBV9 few CASSTGLAYAEQFF TGTGCCAGCAGCACCGGACTTGCCTACGCAGAGCAGTTCTTC
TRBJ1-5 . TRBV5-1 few CASSSRTDRPNQPQHF TGCGCCAGCAGCTCCCGAACCGACAGGCCTAATCAGCCCCAGCATTTT